The table lists the clone carrying this T cell receptor (beta chain) with many counts. This specimen belongs to a study of early T cells in non-severe SARS-CoV-2 infection. Germline V CDR1 and CDR2: DFQATT, SNEGSKA (reference sequence). The CDR3 is 14 amino acids. J lost 7 bases, V lost 5 bases, and 7 bases had no gene match. MiXCR, run by TCRdb on the 5' RACE reads, gives a single entry per CDR3 protein. Of about 34,000 distinct CDR3 sequences in the sample, less than 8% were seen once. The chain employs TRBV20-1 and TRBJ1-4; TRBD1 matches 10 bases. The origin of this receptor is an adult who was a healthcare worker with PCR-confirmed SARS-CoV-2 infection or an uninfected control (not recorded which). Sample: whole blood. CDR3 sequence reads: CSASSDRGVEKLFF. In nucleotides, the CDR3 is TGCAGTGCTTCCTCGGACAGGGGGGTTGAAAAACTGTTTTTT.